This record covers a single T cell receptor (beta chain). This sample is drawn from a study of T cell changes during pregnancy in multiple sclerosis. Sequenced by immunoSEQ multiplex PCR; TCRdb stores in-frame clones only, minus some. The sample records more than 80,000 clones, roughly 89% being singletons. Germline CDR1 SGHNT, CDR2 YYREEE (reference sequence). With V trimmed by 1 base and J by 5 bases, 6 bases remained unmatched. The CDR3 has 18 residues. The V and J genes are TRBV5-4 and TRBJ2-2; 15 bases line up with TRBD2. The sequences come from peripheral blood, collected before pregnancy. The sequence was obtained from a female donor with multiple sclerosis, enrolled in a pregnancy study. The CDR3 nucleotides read TGTGCCAGCAGCTTGCCATCCGGACTAGCGGGAGGGACCGGGGAGCTGTTTTTT. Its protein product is CASSLPSGLAGGTGELFF.